This TCR beta chain was sequenced in a study of regulatory T cells in long-lasting Graves disease. Study-wide findings and caveats: Favoring TRBV28, TRBJ1-2 and TRBJ2-5 was a feature seen in persistent disease.

The time point denotes: newly diagnosed GD, antithyroid drugs for less than 3 months. With RNA extracted from PBMCs as input, the TCR library was made. This clonotype was found many times. What it recognizes is unknown. This CDR3 is built from 14 residues. In germline, CDR1 is SQVTM, CDR2 ANQGSEA. Trimming stripped 0 bases from V and 5 bases from J, with 13 bases between. Arm-PCR with iRepertoire HTBI primers amplified the CDR3 regions for these TCR beta libraries. TCRdb reprocessed the multiplex PCR reads via MiXCR and lists one record per CDR3 protein. The sample has about 350,000 distinct CDR3 sequences; around 17% are singletons. These same records also appear under a second study, on T cells in Graves' hyperthyroidism and ophthalmopathy.

Source: peripheral blood mononuclear cells (PBMCs), taken at new diagnosis, from a patient treated with antithyroid drugs. This chain uses TRBV29-1 with TRBJ2-5; D not resolved. The receptor comes from a man aged 40-49 years with Graves disease. The CDR3 loop reads CSVEDPWARETQYF. The CDR3 DNA reads as TGCAGCGTTGAAGATCCTTGGGCTCGGGAGACCCAGTACTTC.